The 11 T cell receptor beta chains below come from one sample, sequenced in a study of blood T cell repertoires in COVID-19. Some clones are missing from TCRdb's copy, which holds only in-frame ones; the method was immunoSEQ multiplex PCR. The data hold some 300,000 clones, with 88% observed a single time. Sequenced input: PBMCs or T cells enriched from blood (not recorded which). The receptors come from an older woman in a cohort exposed to, infected with or recovered from COVID-19 (not recorded which).

V gene TRBV4-1 combines with J gene TRBJ2-1, with D unresolved. Trimming removed 2 bases at V and 6 bases at J, with 11 bases between. CDR1 and CDR2 from the germline V gene are MGHRA and YSYEKL. This CDR3 contains 14 residues. The CDR3: CASSQSRAGNEQFF. In DNA form, the CDR3 reads TGCGCCAGCAGCCAAAGTCGAGCAGGCAATGAGCAGTTCTTC.

The CDR3, as DNA: TGTGCCAGCAGCTTGCTCGGGTACGAGCAGTACTTC. It codes for CASSLLGYEQYF. This chain connects TRBV7-9 to TRBJ2-7; D uncertain. V shed 3 bases and J shed 4 bases, with 7 bases lying between them. Germline V CDR1 and CDR2: SEHNR, FQNEAQ (reference sequence). The CDR3 runs 12 residues.

V and J are TRBV6-5 and TRBJ1-1; tentative D call: TRBD1 (5 bases). Germline assignment: CDR1 MNHEY and CDR2 SVGAGI. CDR3 length: 14 amino acids. Trimming pared 2 bases from V and 1 base from J, leaving 8 bases between. This chain's CDR3 is CASSYVRENTEAFF. CDR3 nucleotide sequence: TGTGCCAGCAGTTACGTCAGGGAGAACACTGAAGCTTTCTTT.

This clone showed up just once. This rearrangement joins TRBV2 to TRBJ1-1; TRBD1 matches at 7 bases. Trimming at V came to 5 bases and at J to 2 bases, leaving 8 bases not matched to a gene. The germline CDR1 and CDR2 sequences are SNHLY and FYNNEI. The CDR3 is 15 amino acids. CDR3 bases: TGTGCCAGCAGTAGAAACAGGGGCGATAACACTGAAGCTTTCTTT. It yields the protein CASSRNRGDNTEAFF.

The V and J genes are TRBV27 and TRBJ1-3; the D is unclear. The CDR3 is 14 residues long. CDR1 is MNHEY, CDR2 SMNVEV, per germline (reference sequence). The V end lost 2 bases, the J end lost 0 bases, and 5 bases lay between the germline ends. CDR3 DNA: TGTGCCAGCAGTTTAGGGCACTCTGGAAACACCATATATTTT. Protein: CASSLGHSGNTIYF.

The chain carries TRBV2 and TRBJ2-1; TRBD2 agrees at 13 bases. CDR1 and CDR2 from the germline V gene are SNHLY and FYNNEI. The CDR3 extends over 15 amino acids. With 3 bases clipped from V and 10 bases from J, the junction kept 6 bases outside the gene matches. CDR3 loop: CASSDGLAGVGEQFF. CDR3 sequence (DNA): TGTGCCAGCAGTGATGGACTAGCGGGAGTTGGGGAGCAGTTCTTC.

V is TRBV6-6 and J is TRBJ1-4, with TRBD1 matching over 11 bases. With 6 bases clipped from V and 3 bases from J, the junction kept 6 bases outside the gene matches. This CDR3 spans 16 amino acids. Germline loops: CDR1 MNHNY, CDR2 SVGAGI (reference sequence). CDR3 sequence: CASRPGQGGPNEKLFF. The CDR3 nucleotides read TGTGCCAGCAGACCGGGACAGGGGGGACCTAATGAAAAACTGTTTTTT.

The V call is TRBV19, the J call TRBJ2-5; a weak D match, TRBD2 (6 bases). Trimming shortened V by 5 bases and J by 2 bases, and 12 bases separated the two germline ends. Per the germline V gene, CDR1 is LNHDA and CDR2 is SQIVND (reference sequence). This CDR3 has 14 amino acids. In DNA, the CDR3 is TGTGCCAGTAGTCAGCGGGCACATCAAGAGACCCAGTACTTC. Protein product: CASSQRAHQETQYF.

The V and J genes are TRBV19 and TRBJ1-5, with D tentatively TRBD1 (6 bases). The CDR3 totals 16 residues. CDR1 LNHDA and CDR2 SQIVND come from the germline V gene (reference sequence). Trimming removed 7 bases at V and 1 base at J, with 17 bases between. The CDR3 DNA follows: TGTGCCAGTAACATTGGGGGCTATTCCAGCAATCAGCCCCAGCATTTT. Encoded protein: CASNIGGYSSNQPQHF.

In the case of this clone: Distinct nucleotide sequences in the sample also encode this CDR3. This chain connects TRBV19 to TRBJ1-5; 10 bases match TRBD1. This CDR3 is 15 amino acids long. V trimming: 5 bases; J trimming: 1 base; junction bases outside the gene matches: 2. Germline V CDR1 and CDR2: LNHDA, SQIVND (reference sequence). The CDR3 nucleotides read TGTGCCAGTAGTCGACAGGGGGCAAGCAATCAGCCCCAGCATTTT. Its protein is CASSRQGASNQPQHF. The entire variable domain, with the rest obtained from reference TRBV19 and TRBJ1-5, is as follows: DGGITQSPKYLFRKEGQNVTLSCEQNLNHDAMYWYRQDPGQGLRLIYYSQIVNDFQKGDIAEGYSVSREKKESFPLTVTSAQKNPTAFYLCASSRQGASNQPQHFGDGTRLSIL.

This sequence joins TRBV6-5 and TRBJ1-2; 8 nucleotides match TRBD1. This CDR3 is 11 amino acids long. The germline V gene has CDR1 MNHEY and CDR2 SVGAGI. V was pared by 9 bases and J by 10 bases, with 7 bases of the junction left unmatched. The CDR3 reads CASWTGSDYTF. The CDR3 DNA sequence: TGTGCCAGTTGGACAGGGAGCGACTACACCTTC.